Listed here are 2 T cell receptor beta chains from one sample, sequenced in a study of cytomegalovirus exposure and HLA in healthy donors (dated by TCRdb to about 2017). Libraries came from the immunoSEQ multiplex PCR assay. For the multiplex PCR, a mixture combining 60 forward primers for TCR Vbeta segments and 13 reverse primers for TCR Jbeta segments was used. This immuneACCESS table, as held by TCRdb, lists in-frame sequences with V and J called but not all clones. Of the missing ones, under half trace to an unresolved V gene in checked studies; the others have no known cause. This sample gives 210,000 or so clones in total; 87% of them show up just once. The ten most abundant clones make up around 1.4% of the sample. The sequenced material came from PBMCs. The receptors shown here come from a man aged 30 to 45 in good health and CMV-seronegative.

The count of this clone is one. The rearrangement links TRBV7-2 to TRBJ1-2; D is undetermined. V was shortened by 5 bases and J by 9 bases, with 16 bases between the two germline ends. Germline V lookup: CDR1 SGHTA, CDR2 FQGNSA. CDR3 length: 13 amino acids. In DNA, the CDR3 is TGTGCCAGCAGCCTCGTCACGGAGATGAGCTACACCTTC. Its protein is CASSLVTEMSYTF.

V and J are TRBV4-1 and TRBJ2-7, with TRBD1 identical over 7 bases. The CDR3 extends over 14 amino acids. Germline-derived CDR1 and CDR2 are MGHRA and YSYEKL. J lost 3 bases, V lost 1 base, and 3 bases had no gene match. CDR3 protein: CASSQAQGVYEQYF. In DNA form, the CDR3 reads TGCGCCAGCAGCCAAGCCCAGGGGGTCTACGAGCAGTACTTC.